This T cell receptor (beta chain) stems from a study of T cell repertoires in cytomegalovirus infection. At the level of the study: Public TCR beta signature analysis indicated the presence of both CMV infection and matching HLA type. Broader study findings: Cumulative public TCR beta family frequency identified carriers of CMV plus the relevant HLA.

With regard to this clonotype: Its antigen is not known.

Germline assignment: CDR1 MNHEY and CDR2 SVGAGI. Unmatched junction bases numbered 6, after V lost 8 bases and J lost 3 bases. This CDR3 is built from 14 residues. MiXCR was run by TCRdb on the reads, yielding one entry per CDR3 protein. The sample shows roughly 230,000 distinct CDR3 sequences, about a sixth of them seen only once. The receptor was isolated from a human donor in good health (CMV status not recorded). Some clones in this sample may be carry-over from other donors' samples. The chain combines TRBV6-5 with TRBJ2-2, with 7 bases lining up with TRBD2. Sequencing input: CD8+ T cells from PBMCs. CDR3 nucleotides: TGTGCCAGCGTTGGGGAGGGCGACACCGGGGAGCTGTTTTTT. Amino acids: CASVGEGDTGELFF.